The sequence of this T cell receptor beta chain was determined in a study of blood T cell repertoires in COVID-19. Assay: immunoSEQ multiplex PCR; the TCRdb copy retains only in-frame clones and omits some. This table holds 100,000 to 150,000 clones, around 88% found once. The sequenced sample was peripheral blood. The sequence was collected from a man between 60 and 70 years old with COVID-19, enrolled during active disease.

The CDR3 nucleotides read TGTGCCACCACGTTTAATCCAGGGGATACGCAGTATTTT. It codes for CATTFNPGDTQYF. The chain joins TRBV15 to TRBJ2-3; weak D call: TRBD1 (5 bases). Trimming removed 7 bases at V and 6 bases at J, with 14 bases between. Germline V gene sequence: CDR1 LNHNV, CDR2 YYDKDF (reference sequence). CDR3 length: 13 residues. Together with reference TRBV15 and TRBJ2-3, the CDR3 gives the full variable domain: DAMVIQNPRYQVTQFGKPVTLSCSQTLNHNVMYWYQQKSSQAPKLLFHYYDKDFNNEADTPDNFQSRRPNTSFCFLDIRSPGLGDTAMYLCATTFNPGDTQYFGPGTRLTVL.